These T cell receptor beta chains were read from a single sample in a study of blood T cell repertoires in COVID-19. Using immunoSEQ multiplex PCR, the repertoire was profiled, and TCRdb retains in-frame clones only, with some absent. The sample has about 140,000 clones; around 78% are singletons. The source material was peripheral blood. The receptors were sampled from a woman aged 80 or older with active or convalescent COVID-19. Each CDR3 is given with its conserved first and last residue. Each record gives: D gene, V gene, J gene, clone size, CDR3 length, CDR3 protein, CDR3 DNA. D genes are given only for firm matches. Clone sizes are given selectively: once, few, many, or a class where the clone is expanded.

-,TRBV5-8,TRBJ1-3,-,17,CASSFMVGADPGNTIYF,TGTGCCAGCAGCTTTATGGTGGGAGCCGACCCGGGAAACACCATATATTTT
-,TRBV7-8,TRBJ1-1,-,18,CASRKRAGGAEPNTEAFF,TGTGCCAGCAGGAAAAGGGCGGGGGGGGCGGAGCCCAACACTGAAGCTTTCTTT
TRBD1,TRBV19,TRBJ1-3,-,15,CASRTQGGSGNTIYF,TGTGCCAGTAGGACCCAGGGGGGCTCTGGAAACACCATATATTTT
-,TRBV7-2,TRBJ2-7,few,14,CASSPRDPTYEQYF,TGTGCCAGCAGCCCCAGGGATCCGACCTACGAGCAGTACTTC
-,TRBV27,TRBJ2-3,once,21,CASSLSPPGQEVSSGLDTQYF,TGTGCCAGCAGTTTATCCCCCCCGGGACAAGAGGTCTCTAGCGGCCTAGATACGCAGTATTTT
-,TRBV2,TRBJ1-2,-,12,CASRAGNYGYTF,TGTGCCAGCAGGGCAGGGAACTATGGCTACACCTTC
TRBD2,TRBV4-1,TRBJ2-3,-,17,CASSQTSGAIVTDTQYF,TGCGCCAGCAGCCAAACTAGCGGGGCCATTGTCACAGATACGCAGTATTTT
-,TRBV7-8,TRBJ1-1,-,15,CASSLVTGKSTEAFF,TGTGCCAGCAGCTTAGTAACAGGGAAGAGCACTGAAGCTTTCTTT
TRBD1,TRBV18,TRBJ1-1,-,13,CASSRTGVPEAFF,TGTGCCAGCTCCCGGACAGGGGTACCTGAAGCTTTCTTT
TRBD2,TRBV6-2/TRBV6-3,TRBJ2-5,once,15,CASSYSSGGLETQYF,TGTGCCAGCAGTTATAGTAGCGGGGGGTTGGAGACCCAGTACTTC
-,TRBV6-1,TRBJ1-4,-,17,CASSVSRRGGTNEKLFF,TGTGCCAGCAGTGTAAGCCGCCGGGGGGGGACTAATGAAAAACTGTTTTTT
TRBD1,TRBV9,TRBJ1-3,-,15,CASSPTDRVRNTIYF,TGTGCCAGCAGCCCGACAGACAGGGTCCGTAACACCATATATTTT
-,TRBV6-5,TRBJ1-1,-,14,CASNPLTGNTEAFF,TGTGCCAGCAACCCTCTTACAGGGAACACTGAAGCTTTCTTT
-,TRBV4-1,TRBJ1-3,-,15,CASSLREASGNTIYF,TGCGCCAGCAGCCTCAGGGAAGCCTCTGGAAACACCATATATTTT
-,TRBV20-1,TRBJ1-5,-,14,CSASPSYSNQPQHF,TGCAGTGCTAGTCCCAGTTATAGCAATCAGCCCCAGCATTTT